This TCR beta chain was identified during a study of T cells in Graves' hyperthyroidism and ophthalmopathy. The CDR3 has 16 amino acids. Germline V gene sequence: CDR1 SEHNR, CDR2 FQNEAQ (reference sequence). Deletions cut 5 bases from V and 4 bases from J, with 21 bases between. Amplification of TCR beta CDR3 regions used RNA as the template. The TCR CDR3 first-round RT-PCR relied on the HTBI primer set. TCRdb itself ran the multiplex PCR reads through MiXCR, one entry per CDR3 protein. The sample has about 840,000 distinct CDR3 sequences; 35% to 45% are singletons. This receptor was taken from a man aged 18 to 29 with Graves' hyperthyroidism. Source material: blood. V and J are TRBV7-9 and TRBJ2-7; tentative D call: TRBD2 (5 bases). The CDR3 DNA follows: TGTGCCAGCAGCCTTGGGGTAGGACTCGAGCTTTACGAGCAGTACTTC. It codes for CASSLGVGLELYEQYF.